The T cell receptor beta chain under discussion was sequenced for a study of blood T cell repertoires in COVID-19. About the study: Whether acute or convalescent, the COVID-19 samples came from the United States, Italy and Spain. Nucleic acid was either cDNA or gDNA, and it came from T cells, B-cell-depleted T cells, or PBMCs.

Authors' methods: Reference gene primer amplification gave estimated nucleated cell counts. Clones were sequenced by immunoSEQ multiplex PCR, and TCRdb holds only the in-frame ones, with some missing. The V and J calls and the clone size are those of that table, but D and trimming were determined from the DNA. In the table there are more than 70,000 clones, about 90% of which are singletons. With 1 base removed from V and 12 bases from J, the gap between germline ends came to 16 bases. Germline V gene data show CDR1 as LGHNA and CDR2 as YNFKEQ. The CDR3 covers 15 residues. The source of this sequence is a woman in her 50s with active or convalescent COVID-19. The chain has TRBV4-2 and TRBJ1-6; a possible D gene is TRBD1 (5 bases). The material sequenced was peripheral blood. The DNA for the CDR3 is TGTGCCAGCAGCCAAGCACGGGGGTCTAGTTTACCCCTCCACTTT. Translation: CASSQARGSSLPLHF.